The 26 T cell receptor beta chains reported below all come from one sample, sequenced in a study of spatial heterogeneity in lung cancer. TCRdb passed the 5' RACE reads through MiXCR, listing each CDR3 protein once. The sample has about 42,000 distinct CDR3 sequences, 6% to 7.5% seen once. This sample's time point: sample taken at primary tumor resection. Unsorted whole RNA of tumor, nontumor lung or frozen PBMC was sequenced. Material: PBMCs, obtained at surgery. Source of these receptors: a female donor with early-stage non-small cell lung cancer.

The chain employs TRBV7-9 and TRBJ2-7; the D gene is possibly TRBD1 (6 bases). The CDR3 totals 16 residues. The V gene's germline CDR1 is SEHNR and CDR2 FQNEAQ (reference sequence). The V and J ends lost 0 bases and 3 bases respectively, with 15 bases between them. The DNA for the CDR3 is TGTGCCAGCAGCTTAGCGCTCGGACAAGGGGGCTACGAGCAGTACTTC. Protein sequence: CASSLALGQGGYEQYF. The full variable domain, its missing parts supplied by reference TRBV7-9 and TRBJ2-7, is DTGVSQNPRHKITKRGQNVTFRCDPISEHNRLYWYRQTLGQGPEFLTYFQNEAQLEKSRLLSDRFSAERPKGSFSTLEIQRTEQGDSAMYLCASSLALGQGGYEQYFGPGTRLTVT.

This clonotype occurred a few times. The gene calls are TRBV19 and TRBJ2-3, with D possibly matching TRBD2 (5 bases). The CDR3 totals 13 residues. V was pared by 6 bases and J by 0 bases, with 7 bases between. Germline CDR1 LNHDA, CDR2 SQIVND (reference sequence). For the CDR3, the DNA is TGTGCCAGTAGGACGGGGAGCACAGATACGCAGTATTTT. It is translated as CASRTGSTDTQYF.

This clonotype was detected ten times or more. V usage is TRBV5-1 and J usage is TRBJ2-5, with D perhaps matching TRBD2 (7 bases). The CDR3 totals 21 residues. With 4 bases removed from V and 5 bases from J, the gap between germline ends came to 36 bases. Per germline, CDR1 SGHRS and CDR2 YFSETQ. CDR3 sequence reads: CASSLDISRPYGGPFGETQYF. CDR3 nucleotide sequence: TGCGCCAGCAGCCTCGATATTTCCCGTCCCTACGGGGGGCCTTTTGGGGAGACCCAGTACTTC.

This clonotype has a handful of counts. A much larger clone lies one base from this, so it may be a read error. The CDR3 carries no conserved terminal phenylalanine or tryptophan, so it likely arises from a read error. V gene TRBV2 combines with J gene TRBJ2-1, with 7 bases aligning to TRBD1. V lost 7 bases and J lost 0; bases outside the gene matches: 12. The V gene's germline CDR1 is SNHLY and CDR2 FYNNEI. The CDR3 is 17 amino acids. This CDR3 is CASNRQGAELSYNEQFL. In nucleotides, the CDR3 is TGTGCCAGCAATCGACAGGGCGCCGAACTCTCCTACAATGAGCAGTTCTTA.

V usage is TRBV5-1 and J usage is TRBJ2-7; D not certain. Germline-derived CDR1 and CDR2 are SGHRS and YFSETQ. The CDR3 consists of 12 residues. With 4 bases removed from V and 4 bases from J, the gap between germline ends came to 9 bases. The CDR3, as DNA: TGCGCCAGCAGCCAACCTAGTTACGAGCAGTACTTC. This translates into CASSQPSYEQYF.

This clonotype was counted many times. V gene TRBV12-3 or TRBV12-4 combines with J gene TRBJ1-1, with a tentative D call TRBD1 (6 bases). The CDR3 runs 12 residues. V was clipped by 5 bases and J by 11 bases, with 15 bases between them. CDR3 coding DNA: TGTGCCAGCAGTGAGGGGGGAATCCTGGCTTTCTTT. This codes for CASSEGGILAFF.

This clonotype occurred many times. The genes are TRBV27 and TRBJ2-7; TRBD1 matches at 7 bases. This CDR3 comprises 14 residues. The trim removed 4 bases at V and 2 bases at J, leaving 5 bases unmatched. Germline CDR1 reads MNHEY; CDR2 reads SMNVEV (reference sequence). In DNA, the CDR3 is TGTGCCAGCAGTTCACAGACAGGGCCCTACGAGCAGTACTTC. It translates to CASSSQTGPYEQYF.

This clonotype was picked up many times. The chain combines TRBV7-2 with TRBJ2-3; 8 positions agree with TRBD2. This CDR3 has 13 amino acids. The trim removed 7 bases at V and 9 bases at J, leaving 9 bases unmatched. Germline loops: CDR1 SGHTA, CDR2 FQGNSA. The CDR3 nucleotides read TGTGCCAGCAACACCCCCACGGGGGGGACGCAGTATTTT. This sequence encodes CASNTPTGGTQYF.

Ten or more counts support this clonotype. J is TRBJ2-7 and V is TRBV28; D gene uncertain. Per germline, CDR1 MDHEN and CDR2 SYDVKM. CDR3 size: 13 residues. Deletions cut 2 bases from V and 3 bases from J, with 8 bases between. The chain's CDR3 is CASSLTILYEQYF. DNA for the CDR3: TGTGCCAGCAGTTTAACGATACTCTACGAGCAGTACTTC.

This clonotype was recorded many times. The chain couples TRBV10-3 to TRBJ1-2; 9 bases match TRBD1. Germline loops: CDR1 ENHRY, CDR2 SYGVKD. The CDR3 consists of 14 residues. With 5 bases clipped from V and 8 bases from J, the junction kept 9 bases outside the gene matches. The CDR3 DNA reads as TGTGCCATCAGTCCTCGGGACAGGGATGTAGGCTACACCTTC. Protein sequence: CAISPRDRDVGYTF.

Ten or more counts support this clonotype. The chain is built from TRBV4-1 and TRBJ2-6; D unresolved. This CDR3 is 12 amino acids long. Trimming cost V 4 bases and J 2 bases, with 0 bases left between them. Germline-derived CDR1 and CDR2 are MGHRA and YSYEKL. This CDR3 is CASSPGANVLTF. The CDR3 nucleotides are TGCGCCAGCAGCCCTGGGGCCAACGTCCTGACTTTC.

The CDR3 region is CASSQKAPTLAKNIQYF. The CDR3 DNA sequence: TGCGCCAGCAGCCAGAAAGCGCCAACCCTAGCCAAAAACATTCAGTACTTC. The J gene is TRBJ2-4, the V gene TRBV4-1; no clear D gene. The CDR3 is 17 amino acids. Trimming left V 3 bases short and J 0 bases short, with 15 bases between. Germline CDR1 reads MGHRA; CDR2 reads YSYEKL.

This clonotype was recorded a few times. This CDR3 is CASSVAGAPGDTQYF. The DNA of the CDR3 is TGTGCCAGCAGCGTCGCGGGGGCCCCTGGAGATACGCAGTATTTT. The chain links TRBV9 to TRBJ2-3; possible D gene TRBD2, 7 bases. This CDR3 is 15 amino acids long. The V end lost 2 bases, the J end lost 5 bases, and 15 bases lay between the germline ends. Per the germline V gene, CDR1 is SGDLS and CDR2 is YYNGEE.

This clonotype showed up just a few times. J is TRBJ2-7 and V is TRBV6-2 or TRBV6-3, with a weak D call TRBD1 (5 bases). The CDR3 runs 17 residues. Trimming took off 0 bases at V and 2 bases at J, with 17 bases between the two ends. CDR1 is MNHEY and CDR2 is SVGEGT in the germline V gene. CDR3 nucleotides: TGTGCCAGCAGTTACTCTTGGATCACAGGCCGGACCTACGAGCAGTACTTC. Amino acid sequence: CASSYSWITGRTYEQYF.

This chain connects TRBV6-2 or TRBV6-3 to TRBJ2-7, with TRBD2 matching 9 bases. The CDR3 length is 12 residues. Germline-derived CDR1 and CDR2 are MNHEY and SVGEGT. V shed 2 bases, J shed 9 bases, and the junction held 2 bases outside the gene matches. In DNA, the CDR3 is TGTGCCAGCAGTTACGAAGCGGGAGGGCAGTACTTC. Translating gives CASSYEAGGQYF.

This clonotype showed up just a few times. The V call is TRBV10-2, the J call TRBJ1-1, with a tentative D call TRBD1 (6 bases). Trimming removed 6 bases at V and 5 bases at J, with 10 bases between. The CDR3 runs to 12 residues. Per germline, CDR1 WSHSY and CDR2 SAAADI. The CDR3 region is CASRATGTEAFF. The CDR3 DNA reads TGCGCCAGCAGGGCAACAGGGACTGAAGCTTTCTTT.

At least ten counts were recorded for this clonotype. The rearrangement links TRBV28 to TRBJ1-5; no reliable D call. The CDR3 consists of 12 residues. Per germline, CDR1 MDHEN and CDR2 SYDVKM. The germline V and J ends were trimmed by 5 bases and 3 bases, with 5 bases remaining between them. The CDR3 sequence is CASSPDNQPQHF. CDR3 sequence (DNA): TGTGCCAGCAGTCCCGACAATCAGCCCCAGCATTTT.

This clonotype appeared a few times. The CDR3 region has the DNA TGTGCCAGCAGTTACCAACAGCAAGGGAATCAGCCCCAGCATTTT. Translated, it gives CASSYQQQGNQPQHF. The chain combines TRBV6-2 or TRBV6-3 with TRBJ1-5; no firm D call. This CDR3 region has 15 residues. Trimming removed 2 bases from V and 4 bases from J, with 12 bases in between. Germline-derived CDR1 and CDR2 are MNHEY and SVGEGT.

This clonotype was found a few times. The chain combines TRBV6-1 with TRBJ2-1, with 13 bases fitting TRBD2. The CDR3 totals 16 residues. Germline values: CDR1 MNHNS, CDR2 SASEGT. The junction had 9 bases not matched to a gene; V was cut back by 4 bases and J by 9 bases. In nucleotides, the CDR3 is TGTGCCAGCAGTGCGTCCGGGACTAGCGGGGCACGTGAGCAGTTCTTC. Translation: CASSASGTSGAREQFF.

This clonotype has just a few counts. V usage is TRBV5-4 and J usage is TRBJ2-1, with D perhaps given as TRBD1 or TRBD2 (5 bases each). CDR1 and CDR2 (germline): SGHNT, YYREEE (reference sequence). With 3 bases removed from V and 7 bases from J, the gap between germline ends came to 14 bases. This CDR3 comprises 14 residues. The CDR3 here is CASSSYGAGNEQFF. The CDR3 DNA sequence: TGTGCCAGCAGCTCCTACGGGGCCGGGAATGAGCAGTTCTTC.

This clonotype occurred a few times. This rearrangement joins TRBV28 to TRBJ1-3; D is uncertain. The CDR3 extends over 16 amino acids. Per the germline V gene, CDR1 is MDHEN and CDR2 is SYDVKM. V dropped 0 bases and J dropped 0 bases, with 9 bases sitting between them. The CDR3 nucleotides are TGTGCCAGCAGTTTATGGGAGCCGGACTCTGGAAACACCATATATTTT. Protein sequence: CASSLWEPDSGNTIYF.

In its sample, this clonotype is medium-sized. The chain combines TRBV18 with TRBJ1-1; D not certain. Germline V CDR1 and CDR2: KGHSH, LQKENI. The V gene lost 5 bases and the J gene lost 1 base, with 8 bases spanning the gap. The CDR3 extends over 13 amino acids. This CDR3 is CASSDGPNTEAFF. The CDR3 DNA follows: TGTGCCAGCTCAGACGGCCCGAACACTGAAGCTTTCTTT.

This clonotype has ten or more counts. The V and J genes are TRBV10-3 and TRBJ2-5, with D tentatively TRBD1 or TRBD2 (5 bases each). Trimming pared 6 bases from V and 5 bases from J, leaving 22 bases between. The germline V gene encodes CDR1 ENHRY and CDR2 SYGVKD. The CDR3 runs to 16 residues. The CDR3 loop is CAIRPRAKRREETQYF. CDR3 nucleotides: TGTGCCATCAGGCCCCGGGCTAAACGCAGGGAGGAGACCCAGTACTTC.

Ten or more counts support this clonotype. This chain links TRBV27 with TRBJ1-2; the D is unclear. Germline-derived CDR1 and CDR2 are MNHEY and SMNVEV (reference sequence). There are 15 residues in the CDR3. V dropped 6 bases and J dropped 8 bases, with 22 bases sitting between them. DNA of the CDR3: TGTGCCAGCAGCCTAAACGCCCGAACCCCCACCGGCTACACCTTC. This codes for CASSLNARTPTGYTF.

The chain carries TRBV9 and TRBJ2-5; 13 bases agree with TRBD2. CDR1 is SGDLS, CDR2 YYNGEE, per germline. The V segment lost 0 bases and the J segment 3 bases; nucleotides outside the gene matches: 14. This CDR3 is 20 amino acids long. The CDR3: CASSVAPGLAGRAWEETQYF. As DNA, the CDR3 is TGTGCCAGCAGCGTAGCCCCGGGACTAGCGGGGCGCGCCTGGGAAGAGACCCAGTACTTC.

This clonotype was recorded a few times. The genes are TRBV6-5 and TRBJ2-5; TRBD1 or TRBD2 may be the D gene (5 bases each). V was trimmed by 4 bases and J by 1 base, leaving 13 bases between them. CDR1 and CDR2 from the germline V gene are MNHEY and SVGAGI. The CDR3 runs to 15 residues. The CDR3 spells CASSSLGRLQETQYF. CDR3 DNA: TGTGCCAGCAGTTCCCTGGGACGGCTCCAAGAGACCCAGTACTTC.